The present TCR beta chain was sequenced within a study of T cells after yellow fever vaccination (dated by TCRdb to the late 2010s). Context from the whole study: The SMART-Seq v4 Ultra Low Input RNA kit was used to prepare libraries from fractions with low cell numbers. To track T-cell clones before and after primary and booster YFV17D yellow fever vaccination, bulk TCR alpha and beta repertoires were sequenced longitudinally. Blood was drawn at multiple timepoints before and after primary and secondary immunization, with bulk PBMC replicates and cell subsets isolated. Two healthy male donors made up the cohort, one aged 18 to 30 years and the other aged 30 to 40 years.

TCR cDNA was synthesized by 5'RACE template switching, through which a universal primer site and unique molecular identifiers were introduced. cDNA synthesis was primed from both the TCR alpha and TCR beta constant segments. Two PCR steps were used to amplify libraries, with sample barcodes and sequencing adapters being added in the second step. Sequencing of libraries was performed on Illumina HiSeq 2500 (2x100 bp) or NovaSeq (2x150 bp). Concerning the study's data processing: MIGEC handled demultiplexing of reads and collapsing into UMI consensus sequences, while MiXCR performed V(D)J alignment. Clonotypes responding to the vaccine were identified with edgeR on replicate PBMC samples, with the criteria of FDR below 0.01 and a log2 fold change above 5 up to day 15. Bulk clonotypes were assigned CD4 or CD8 identity according to which sequenced CD4 or CD8 repertoire held them at higher abundance. The public reads were reprocessed in TCRdb via fastp at Q25 and MiXCR, keeping in-frame beta chains. All rows with the same CDR3 protein become a single entry with the most common DNA and genes. These V and J calls derive from TCRdb rather than the authors' analysis. The sample has more than 120,000 distinct CDR3 sequences on record, 7.7% of them singletons. The ten largest clonotypes hold under 0.95% of the sample.

The sample's treatment or condition label, in plain terms: live attenuated yellow fever vaccine strain. A standard Ficoll-Paque protocol was used to isolate PBMCs from peripheral blood. Dynabeads CD4 and CD8 positive selection kits were used to isolate CD4 and CD8 T-cell fractions. RNA was extracted with TriZol from bulk PBMCs, CD4 and CD8 fractions, and dextramer-positive and dextramer-negative fractions. Its CDR3 holds 14 amino acids, cysteine through phenylalanine. Solely the CDR3 DNA is kept, with 42 bases framed from the first base. The germline V gene gives CDR1 as SGHRS and CDR2 as YFSETQ. V is shortened by 1 base, J by 7 bases, and the region joining them spans 12 bases. This clonotype was counted at least ten times. The target of this receptor is not known. Per-nucleotide qualities are absent, and no much larger clonotype sits a single base away. Paper-wide results and their limitations: Most clones expanded after primary vaccination (around 96% of CD4 and approximately 90% of CD8) were re-detected after the booster, suggesting that broad memory maintenance occurred. A small fraction of clonotypes appeared in both the CD4 and CD8 compartments, likely as a result of convergent recombination. The secondary T-cell response was found to be weaker but faster than the primary response, with a peak reached on day 5 rather than on day 15. FACS-sorted repertoires could contain abundant contaminating clonotypes from the bulk population, so computational filtering was required. The study included only two donors, which limits how far the findings can be generalized.

The rearranged segments are TRBV5-1 and TRBJ2-1; the best D guess is TRBD1, with 6 bases matching. The material was CD4+ T cells sorted from PBMCs, obtained 5 days after the yellow fever booster vaccination. This receptor was identified in a man younger than 40 who received the YFV17D yellow fever vaccine. In nucleotides, the sequence is TGCGCCAGCAGCTTGTTGGACAGCCAAAATGAGCAGTTCTTC. This is translated as CASSLLDSQNEQFF.